This T cell receptor (beta chain) is from a study of T cell repertoires in cytomegalovirus infection. In the case of this clonotype: Its antigen remains unidentified.

Each CDR3 protein gets one entry after TCRdb re-called the reads with MiXCR. Of about 25,000 distinct CDR3 sequences listed, 22% are singletons. The V gene lost 4 bases and the J gene lost 5 bases, with 23 bases spanning the gap. Germline loops: CDR1 LNHDA, CDR2 SQIVND (reference sequence). The CDR3 totals 17 residues. Sample: CD8+ T cells from cultured PBMCs, taken from culture after CMV antigen stimulation. This chain connects TRBV19 to TRBJ1-1; D is uncertain. This receptor was identified in a human donor in good health (CMV status not recorded). Some clones in this sample may be carry-over from other donors' samples. CDR3 coding DNA: TGTGCCAGTAGTACCATTGGTCGGGGTTTTAACGATACTGAAGCTTTCTTT. Its protein is CASSTIGRGFNDTEAFF.